A selection of T cell receptor beta chains follows, all from one sample in a study of blood T cell repertoires in COVID-19. Clones were read by immunoSEQ multiplex PCR, and TCRdb kept only the in-frame ones, dropping some. The sample has 50,000 to 75,000 clones, 76% seen once; the top ten hold 50%. The sequencing sample was made of peripheral blood. These TCRs come from a woman of 80 years or more with acute or convalescent COVID-19. CDR3s include the opening cysteine and the closing phenylalanine or tryptophan. The D gene is left open where the match is weak. Clone size is given for some rows only: seen once, a few or many times, or a class if the clone is expanded.

abundance	v_gene	d_gene	j_gene	CDR3aa	CDR3nt
.	TRBV5-5	.	TRBJ2-1	CASSLDLGSGSEFF	TGTGCCAGCAGCTTGGACCTGGGGTCAGGGTCGGAGTTCTTC
.	TRBV28	.	TRBJ2-5	CASRVAGRETQYF	TGTGCCAGCAGGGTGGCAGGGCGGGAGACCCAGTACTTC
few	TRBV2	TRBD1	TRBJ2-7	CASSPGTARGLYF	TGTGCCAGCAGCCCTGGGACAGCCCGTGGGTTGTACTTC
.	TRBV4-3	TRBD2	TRBJ2-3	CASSLAGAGTDTQYF	TGCGCCAGCAGCCTAGCGGGAGCCGGCACAGATACGCAGTATTTT
.	TRBV2	.	TRBJ1-2	CASSDQRDTGYTF	TGTGCCAGCAGTGATCAAAGGGACACTGGCTACACCTTC
.	TRBV3-1/TRBV3-2	TRBD2	TRBJ2-2	CASSQEAGVNTGELFF	TGTGCCAGCAGCCAAGAAGCGGGAGTTAACACCGGGGAGCTGTTTTTT
few	TRBV3-1/TRBV3-2	.	TRBJ2-2	CASSHYSNTGELFF	TGTGCCAGCAGCCATTACTCTAACACCGGGGAGCTGTTTTTT
.	TRBV5-5	TRBD2	TRBJ2-7	CASSFRGSYEQYF	TGTGCCAGCAGCTTTCGCGGGAGCTACGAGCAGTACTTC
.	TRBV18	.	TRBJ1-2	CASSQYVRVEYGYTF	TGTGCCAGCTCACAATATGTACGGGTCGAATATGGCTACACCTTC
.	TRBV7-2	TRBD2	TRBJ2-7	CASKEGGLSYEQYF	TGTGCCAGTAAAGAGGGAGGGCTATCCTACGAGCAGTACTTC
.	TRBV14	TRBD2	TRBJ2-7	CASSQTGLAGGPSEQYF	TGTGCCAGCAGCCAGACGGGACTAGCGGGAGGGCCGAGCGAGCAGTACTTC
.	TRBV24-1	TRBD1	TRBJ2-7	CATRPGTATYEQYF	TGTGCCACCAGGCCCGGGACAGCAACCTACGAGCAGTACTTC
.	TRBV19	.	TRBJ1-3	CASSSQGSRRNTIYF	TGTGCCAGTAGTTCACAGGGAAGTCGGAGAAACACCATATATTTT
.	TRBV5-8	.	TRBJ2-1	CASSPQAWTIYNEQFF	TGTGCCAGCAGCCCCCAGGCGTGGACTATTTACAATGAGCAGTTCTTC
.	TRBV7-9	.	TRBJ1-2	CASSLGQPYGYTF	TGTGCCAGCAGCTTAGGACAGCCTTATGGCTACACCTTC
.	TRBV9	.	TRBJ2-3	CASSVVGTITDTQYF	TGTGCCAGCAGCGTAGTGGGCACAATCACAGATACGCAGTATTTT
.	TRBV28	TRBD1	TRBJ1-1	CASSARQGLAEAFF	TGTGCCAGCAGTGCACGACAGGGGTTAGCTGAAGCTTTCTTT
.	TRBV14	.	TRBJ1-5	CASSQGEGQPQHF	TGTGCCAGCAGCCAAGGAGAGGGTCAGCCCCAGCATTTT
.	TRBV18	.	TRBJ1-4	CASSPPAGEHEKLFF	TGTGCCAGCTCACCTCCGGCAGGGGAGCATGAAAAACTGTTTTTT
few	TRBV5-6	.	TRBJ1-1	CASSKGLGLNTEAFF	TGTGCCAGCAGCAAGGGGCTGGGTTTGAACACTGAAGCTTTCTTT
.	TRBV28	TRBD1	TRBJ1-2	CASITGQGAGGYTF	TGTGCCAGCATCACGGGACAGGGGGCGGGAGGCTACACCTTC
.	TRBV7-6	.	TRBJ2-7	CASSPQPSHESSYEQYF	TGTGCCAGCAGCCCTCAACCCTCCCACGAGAGCTCCTACGAGCAGTACTTC
.	TRBV7-9	.	TRBJ1-6	CASSKESSYNSPLHF	TGTGCCAGCAGCAAGGAGAGCTCCTATAATTCACCCCTCCACTTT
.	TRBV7-2	TRBD2	TRBJ2-1	CASSLSAGLAGAGQFF	TGTGCCAGCAGCTTATCCGCGGGACTAGCGGGAGCAGGGCAGTTCTTC
many	TRBV18	TRBD1	TRBJ2-7	CASSPPSARGREQYF	TGTGCCAGCTCACCACCTAGTGCGAGGGGGCGCGAGCAGTACTTC
medium-sized	TRBV30	.	TRBJ1-5	CAWSVSGGDQPQHF	TGTGCCTGGAGTGTGTCGGGGGGCGATCAGCCCCAGCATTTT
.	TRBV6-1	TRBD1	TRBJ1-2	CASSRDRLGGYTF	TGTGCCAGCAGCCGGGACAGGTTGGGGGGCTACACCTTC
.	TRBV12-3/TRBV12-4	.	TRBJ1-2	CASSFKRDDGYTF	TGTGCCAGCAGTTTCAAACGGGATGATGGCTACACCTTC
.	TRBV10-3	.	TRBJ1-5	CAISQQGSNQPQHF	TGTGCCATCAGTCAACAGGGCTCCAATCAGCCCCAGCATTTT
.	TRBV28	.	TRBJ1-1	CASRNLLVRGRRALEAFF	TGTGCCAGCAGAAATTTATTAGTAAGGGGAAGAAGGGCTCTAGAAGCTTTCTTT
few	TRBV18	TRBD1	TRBJ1-5	CASSKTTGTGNQPQHF	TGTGCCAGCTCCAAGACGACAGGGACAGGCAATCAGCCCCAGCATTTT
.	TRBV19	TRBD1	TRBJ1-2	CASNPTGSYGYTF	TGTGCCAGTAATCCGACAGGGAGTTATGGCTACACCTTC
.	TRBV19	TRBD1	TRBJ1-2	CASSKSGTGHYGYTF	TGTGCCAGTAGTAAATCCGGGACAGGACACTATGGCTACACCTTC
.	TRBV3-1/TRBV3-2	TRBD2	TRBJ2-4	CASSPSRQWGGNIQYF	TGTGCCAGCAGCCCCTCCCGCCAGTGGGGAGGGAACATTCAGTACTTC
.	TRBV19	TRBD1	TRBJ1-5	CASRNRDRGLLSQPQHF	TGTGCCAGTAGAAACAGGGACAGGGGGCTACTAAGTCAGCCCCAGCATTTT
.	TRBV7-3	TRBD1	TRBJ2-5	CASSSGTGLGETQYF	TGTGCCAGCAGCTCCGGGACAGGGTTAGGGGAGACCCAGTACTTC
few	TRBV19	.	TRBJ2-1	CASKGQGYGEQFF	TGTGCCAGTAAAGGCCAGGGGTACGGTGAGCAGTTCTTC
.	TRBV2	.	TRBJ1-1	CASSDLGQSNTEAFF	TGTGCCAGCAGTGATTTAGGACAGTCGAACACTGAAGCTTTCTTT
.	TRBV15	TRBD2	TRBJ2-7	CATSLAGGREQYF	TGTGCCACCAGCCTAGCGGGCGGTCGCGAGCAGTACTTC
once	TRBV7-8	.	TRBJ1-5	CASSLGSQPQHF	TGTGCCAGCAGCTTAGGGAGTCAGCCCCAGCATTTT
.	TRBV9	.	TRBJ1-5	CASSRDNNQPQHF	TGTGCCAGCAGCCGGGACAATAACCAGCCCCAGCATTTT
.	TRBV9	.	TRBJ2-1	CASSYMASSYNEQFF	TGTGCCAGCAGCTATATGGCTAGCTCCTACAATGAGCAGTTCTTC
.	TRBV18	TRBD2	TRBJ2-3	CASSPLRSRLAGGSTDTQYF	TGTGCCAGCTCACCACTGAGGTCCCGACTAGCGGGAGGATCCACAGATACGCAGTATTTT
.	TRBV28	.	TRBJ2-2	CASSSEGERNTGELFF	TGTGCCAGCAGTTCCGAGGGGGAGAGAAACACCGGGGAGCTGTTTTTT
.	TRBV29-1	.	TRBJ2-5	CSVERGRETQYF	TGCAGCGTTGAGAGAGGGCGGGAGACCCAGTACTTC
few	TRBV30	.	TRBJ2-5	CAWSVWRRTPPRWETQYF	TGTGCCTGGAGTGTATGGCGGAGGACTCCCCCCCGGTGGGAGACCCAGTACTTC
few	TRBV29-1	.	TRBJ2-1	CSVEDQGRSGYNEQFF	TGCAGCGTTGAAGATCAAGGTCGAAGCGGTTACAATGAGCAGTTCTTC
.	TRBV10-1	TRBD2	TRBJ2-1	CASSDGTRNEQFF	TGCGCCAGCAGTGATGGGACTAGGAATGAGCAGTTCTTC
once	TRBV3-1/TRBV3-2	.	TRBJ1-1	CASRRRDLGNTEAFF	TGTGCCAGCAGACGCAGGGATTTGGGGAACACTGAAGCTTTCTTT
.	TRBV29-1	.	TRBJ2-3	CSVEGQDTQYF	TGCAGCGTTGAGGGACAAGATACGCAGTATTTT